This entry lists 25 T cell receptor beta chains sequenced from one sample in a study of regulatory and conventional T cells in breast cancer. Each CDR3 protein is one row after TCRdb ran MiXCR on the PCR reads. The sample includes 9,500 or so distinct CDR3 sequences, about 35% of them seen just once. The sequenced sample was conventional T cells from blood. The receptor source for this set is a male donor in good health.

This clonotype has just a few counts. This sequence joins TRBV5-1 and TRBJ2-6; no clear D gene. Germline CDR1 and CDR2: SGHRS and YFSETQ. The germline V and J ends were trimmed by 0 bases and 1 base, with 17 bases remaining between them. This CDR3 has 19 residues. In DNA, the CDR3 is TGCGCCAGCAGCTTGGCCGGGTTAGATACCCGATCTGGGGCCAACGTCCTGACTTTC. Its translation is CASSLAGLDTRSGANVLTF.

V usage is TRBV20-1 and J usage is TRBJ1-3; 7 positions agree with TRBD1. The germline V gene encodes CDR1 DFQATT and CDR2 SNEGSKA (reference sequence). CDR3 length: 13 residues. With 5 bases clipped from V and 2 bases from J, the junction kept 3 bases outside the gene matches. The CDR3 DNA follows: TGCAGTGCTCCCGACAGGGCTGGAAACACCATATATTTT. It codes for CSAPDRAGNTIYF.

CDR3 amino acids: CASSVTEIYGYTF. CDR3 DNA sequence: TGTGCCAGCAGTGTGACAGAAATCTATGGCTACACCTTC. The chain joins TRBV6-1 to TRBJ1-2, with D tentatively TRBD1 (5 bases). The germline V and J ends were trimmed by 4 bases and 4 bases, with 10 bases remaining between them. The CDR3 sequence is 13 residues long. CDR1 and CDR2 (germline): MNHNS, SASEGT.

The chain links TRBV7-2 to TRBJ2-2; D is possibly TRBD1 (6 bases). This CDR3 contains 15 residues. CDR1 and CDR2 (germline): SGHTA, FQGNSA. Between the trimmed V and J ends, which lost 6 bases and 5 bases, there was a span of 16 bases. The CDR3 sequence: CASSPFSGETGELFF. The CDR3 region has the DNA TGTGCCAGCAGTCCTTTTTCAGGGGAAACCGGGGAGCTGTTTTTT.

V and J are TRBV20-1 and TRBJ2-3; a possible D gene is TRBD1 (5 bases). This CDR3 comprises 14 residues. Germline CDR1 DFQATT, CDR2 SNEGSKA (reference sequence). V was cut by 0 bases and J by 3 bases, with 10 bases left in between. The CDR3 region has the DNA TGCAGTGCTAGAGATTTCAGGGTAACAGATACGCAGTATTTT. This translates into CSARDFRVTDTQYF.

By share, this clonotype counts as medium-sized. The V gene is TRBV12-3 or TRBV12-4, the J gene TRBJ1-5; TRBD1 is a possible D gene (6 bases). The CDR3 spans 15 residues. The V end lost 8 bases, the J end lost 5 bases, and 19 bases lay between the germline ends. The CDR3 is CASGPRDTHHQPQHF. CDR3 bases: TGTGCCAGCGGACCCCGGGACACCCATCATCAGCCCCAGCATTTT.

By frequency in the sample, this clonotype is medium-sized. J is TRBJ1-2 and V is TRBV28; 12 nucleotides match TRBD1. Per the germline V gene, CDR1 is MDHEN and CDR2 is SYDVKM. The V segment lost 6 bases and the J segment 8 bases; nucleotides outside the gene matches: 4. The CDR3 consists of 13 residues. CDR3 region: CASRTGTGGGYTF. Here the CDR3 DNA reads TGTGCCAGCAGGACCGGGACAGGGGGCGGCTACACCTTC.

Relative to its sample, this clonotype is large (0.1 to 1%). CDR3 nucleotide sequence: TGTGCCAGCAGCATGACAGGGCTTGGCACTGAAGCTTTCTTT. Translated, it gives CASSMTGLGTEAFF. The chain uses TRBV7-2 and TRBJ1-1; 7 bases match TRBD1. The germline V gene has CDR1 SGHTA and CDR2 FQGNSA. Trimming cost V 5 bases and J 4 bases; bases outside gene matches: 7. CDR3 size: 14 residues.

The gene calls are TRBV3-1 and TRBJ2-7, with D perhaps TRBD2 (6 bases). Trimming took off 2 bases at V and 3 bases at J, with 11 bases between the two ends. The CDR3 spans 14 residues. The V gene's germline CDR1 is LGHDT and CDR2 YNNKEL (reference sequence). The CDR3 DNA is TGTGCCAGCAGCCAAACGACGGGGGACTACGAGCAGTACTTC. Amino acid sequence: CASSQTTGDYEQYF.

This sequence joins TRBV2 and TRBJ2-3; D is ambiguous. The ends were cut back, 1 base at V and 0 bases at J, with 23 bases in the middle. This CDR3 has 20 residues. The V gene's germline CDR1 is SNHLY and CDR2 FYNNEI. DNA of the CDR3: TGTGCCAGCAGTGAAGGAGGACGAGGCCCCTTTAGGTTGAGCACAGATACGCAGTATTTT. Protein sequence: CASSEGGRGPFRLSTDTQYF.

With respect to this clonotype: The CDR3 does not end in the conserved phenylalanine or tryptophan, so this is likely a read error. This chain connects TRBV28 to TRBJ1-1; D not resolved. The CDR3 runs to 12 residues. Germline assignment: CDR1 MDHEN and CDR2 SYDVKM. V was clipped by 5 bases and J by 6 bases, with 10 bases between them. The CDR3 DNA follows: TGTGCCAGCAGTCTGTTGGCCGCTGAAGCTTTCTCT. Its translation is CASSLLAAEAFS.

The V gene is TRBV20-1, the J gene TRBJ1-5; no definite D call. The germline V gene encodes CDR1 DFQATT and CDR2 SNEGSKA (reference sequence). CDR3 size: 13 residues. V shed 4 bases and J shed 2 bases, with 9 bases lying between them. The CDR3 nucleotides read TGCAGTGCTATCCCGCAGGGCAATCAGCCCCAGCATTTT. It codes for CSAIPQGNQPQHF.

The chain uses TRBV9 and TRBJ2-3; D is unclear. Per the germline V gene, CDR1 is SGDLS and CDR2 is YYNGEE. This CDR3 spans 15 amino acids. Trimming took off 0 bases at V and 0 bases at J, with 8 bases between the two ends. The CDR3 spells CASSVGRPSTDTQYF. DNA for the CDR3: TGTGCCAGCAGCGTAGGGAGACCTAGCACAGATACGCAGTATTTT.

The chain carries TRBV5-1 and TRBJ1-1; D remains unclear. Germline V gives CDR1 SGHRS, CDR2 YFSETQ. V lost 0 bases to trimming and J lost 0 bases, with 9 bases between them. This CDR3 contains 15 residues. This CDR3 reads CASSLDVSLNTEAFF. In DNA form, the CDR3 reads TGCGCCAGCAGCTTGGATGTCTCCTTGAACACTGAAGCTTTCTTT.

V gene TRBV7-2 combines with J gene TRBJ1-6, with a tentative D call TRBD1 (5 bases). Trimming pared 1 base from V and 7 bases from J, leaving 8 bases between. Germline CDR1 and CDR2: SGHTA and FQGNSA. The CDR3 sequence is 14 residues long. This CDR3 is CASSLGGKNSPLHF. The CDR3 nucleotides are TGTGCCAGCAGCTTAGGGGGCAAAAATTCACCCCTCCACTTT.

By share, this clonotype ranks as medium-sized. CDR3 in DNA: TGTGCCAGCAGTTCGGATAAATGGGGCACTGAAGCTTTCTTT. The encoded protein is CASSSDKWGTEAFF. The chain has TRBV5-6 and TRBJ1-1; D is unclear. V lost 5 bases and J lost 4, with 15 bases in between. CDR1 is SGHDT, CDR2 YYEEEE, per germline. The CDR3 is 14 residues long. Using reference TRBV5-6 and TRBJ1-1 for the parts outside the CDR3, the full variable domain is DAGVTQSPTHLIKTRGQQVTLRCSPKSGHDTVSWYQQALGQGPQFIFQYYEEEERQRGNFPDRFSGHQFPNYSSELNVNALLLGDSALYLCASSSDKWGTEAFFGQGTRLTVV.

This clonotype was seen a few times. The chain combines TRBV5-1 with TRBJ2-2; 7 bases align to TRBD1. Losses at the gene ends were 4 bases for V and 6 bases for J; bases not matched to a gene: 6. Germline CDR1 is SGHRS and CDR2 is YFSETQ. The CDR3 runs to 14 residues. The CDR3 nucleotides read TGCGCCAGCAGCCTCCAGGGGGATGCCGGGGAGCTGTTTTTT. Translating it yields CASSLQGDAGELFF. The whole variable domain, remainder taken from reference TRBV5-1 and TRBJ2-2, is KAGVTQTPRYLIKTRGQQVTLSCSPISGHRSVSWYQQTPGQGLQFLFEYFSETQRNKGNFPGRFSGRQFSNSRSEMNVSTLELGDSALYLCASSLQGDAGELFFGEGSRLTVL.

This rearrangement joins TRBV20-1 to TRBJ1-6; no firm D call. Germline CDR1 DFQATT, CDR2 SNEGSKA (reference sequence). Trimming took 2 bases from V and 8 from J, leaving 10 bases between them. The CDR3 spans 13 residues. CDR3 loop: CSARRFVDSPLHF. Here the CDR3 DNA reads TGCAGTGCTAGACGTTTTGTCGATTCACCCCTCCACTTT.

This chain joins TRBV29-1 and TRBJ2-2, with D tentatively TRBD1 (5 bases). The CDR3 has 14 amino acids. Trimming took off 7 bases at V and 4 bases at J, with 16 bases between the two ends. Germline V lookup: CDR1 SQVTM, CDR2 ANQGSEA. The CDR3 DNA sequence: TGCAGCGCCGGGCAGGGCTTGACCACCGGGGAGCTGTTTTTT. Amino acids: CSAGQGLTTGELFF.

Comments on this clonotype: The junction does not match germline at one end; this may be a read error. The chain is built from TRBV7-7 and TRBJ2-5; D might be TRBD1 or TRBD2, each matching 5 bases. Germline values: CDR1 SSHAT, CDR2 FNYEAQ (reference sequence). This CDR3 region has 14 residues. CDR3 sequence (DNA): TGTGCTAGCAGCTTAGCGCAGGGAATCGGGACCCAGTACTTC. Encoded protein: CASSLAQGIGTQYF.

In this sample, this clonotype turned up a few times. This sequence joins TRBV28 and TRBJ1-2; TRBD1 is a possible D gene (6 bases). Germline CDR1 reads MDHEN; CDR2 reads SYDVKM. The germline V and J ends were trimmed by 1 base and 7 bases, with 19 bases remaining between them. CDR3 size: 16 residues. This CDR3 reads CASSLSGGLGFGGYTF. In DNA form, the CDR3 reads TGTGCCAGCAGTTTATCGGGGGGCCTCGGGTTCGGTGGCTACACCTTC.

This clonotype appeared a few times. The rearrangement joins TRBV20-1 to TRBJ1-1; D unclear. CDR1 is DFQATT, CDR2 SNEGSKA, per germline (reference sequence). V was pared by 6 bases and J by 4 bases, with 12 bases between. The CDR3 spans 12 residues. CDR3 nucleotide sequence: TGCAGTGCCCCGTACTCGGGCACTGAAGCTTTCTTT. This codes for CSAPYSGTEAFF.

This clonotype has just a few counts. This chain joins TRBV19 and TRBJ2-7; the D is unclear. Trimming cost V 3 bases and J 0 bases, with 12 bases left between them. Germline CDR1 reads LNHDA; CDR2 reads SQIVND (reference sequence). This CDR3 is 15 amino acids long. For the CDR3, the DNA is TGTGCCAGTAGTATCGGACGTAAGAGCTCCTACGAGCAGTACTTC. Its translation: CASSIGRKSSYEQYF. Combining the CDR3 with reference TRBV19 and TRBJ2-7 gives the whole variable domain DGGITQSPKYLFRKEGQNVTLSCEQNLNHDAMYWYRQDPGQGLRLIYYSQIVNDFQKGDIAEGYSVSREKKESFPLTVTSAQKNPTAFYLCASSIGRKSSYEQYFGPGTRLTVT.

The chain couples TRBV28 to TRBJ2-7, with D possibly matching TRBD2 (6 bases). The length of the CDR3 is 15 residues. Trimming took off 2 bases at V and 3 bases at J, with 14 bases between the two ends. From germline, CDR1 is MDHEN and CDR2 SYDVKM. This CDR3 reads CASSLGTGLLYEQYF. CDR3 sequence (DNA): TGTGCCAGCAGTTTAGGAACGGGACTTCTCTACGAGCAGTACTTC.

The rearrangement joins TRBV19 to TRBJ1-2; TRBD1 matches at 8 bases. V dropped 5 bases and J dropped 2; count of bases not matched to a gene: 4. The CDR3 covers 14 residues. Per germline, CDR1 LNHDA and CDR2 SQIVND (reference sequence). CDR3 DNA: TGTGCCAGTAGTGCCCGGACAGGGAACTATGGCTACACCTTC. It specifies CASSARTGNYGYTF.